One and the same sample provided the 25 T cell receptor beta chains below, sequenced in a study of cytomegalovirus exposure and HLA in healthy donors. A multiplex PCR was run with 60 Vbeta primers and 13 Jbeta primers. Libraries were prepared by immunoSEQ multiplex PCR; TCRdb keeps only in-frame clonotypes and omits some of them. In the table there are about 110,000 clones, over 9.5% of which are singletons. Material: PBMCs. These receptor sequences come from a man between 40 and 49 years old in good health and CMV-seropositive.

This clone was found a few times. The chain carries TRBV21-1 and TRBJ2-7; the table names TRBD1, a call not compared with the DNA. TRBV21-1 is termed a pseudogene. The CDR3 is made up of 16 amino acids. CDR3 coding DNA: TGTGCCAGCAGCATCGCCCGGACAGGGGGCCTTTACGAGCAGTACTTC. Translating it yields CASSIARTGGLYEQYF.

This clone has a handful of counts. This chain connects TRBV19 to TRBJ2-7, with 12 bases identical to TRBD2. CDR3 length: 14 residues. The V gene's germline CDR1 is LNHDA and CDR2 SQIVND (reference sequence). Germline trimming cut 9 bases from V and 6 bases from J; bases unmatched to any gene: 9. CDR3 coding DNA: TGTGCCAGCCAGACTAGCGGGAGATTAGGCGAGCAGTACTTC. It is translated as CASQTSGRLGEQYF.

This chain connects TRBV27 to TRBJ1-1; 7 nucleotides agree with TRBD1. The CDR3 has 12 residues. The germline CDR1 and CDR2 sequences are MNHEY and SMNVEV (reference sequence). V gave up 5 bases and J gave up 4 bases; unmatched junction bases: 1. CDR3 sequence: CASSTGATEAFF. The CDR3 nucleotides read TGTGCCAGCAGTACAGGGGCCACTGAAGCTTTCTTT.

J is TRBJ1-5 and V is TRBV5-1, with D possibly TRBD1 on 6 matching bases. There are 14 residues in the CDR3. Looked up from germline, CDR1 is SGHRS and CDR2 is YFSETQ. V gave up 4 bases and J gave up 2 bases, with 10 bases separating them. The CDR3 bases are TGCGCCAGCAGCGTACAGGGCGGCAATCAGCCCCAGCATTTT. Translating gives CASSVQGGNQPQHF.

This clone was counted between two and nine times. This chain connects TRBV7-2 to TRBJ1-1; the match to TRBD1 covers 12 bases. J was trimmed by 5 bases and V by 6 bases; bases with no gene match: 16. The CDR3 length is 18 residues. CDR1 is SGHTA, CDR2 FQGNSA, per germline. CDR3 nucleotide sequence: TGTGCCAGCAGTCCCTATTCACGGGACAGGGGGCTTTATACTGAAGCTTTCTTT. The encoded protein is CASSPYSRDRGLYTEAFF.

The V gene is TRBV10-1, the J gene TRBJ2-1, with 8 positions matching TRBD2. V dropped 0 bases and J dropped 8; count of bases not matched to a gene: 12. The germline CDR1 and CDR2 sequences are WNHNN and SYGVQD (reference sequence). This CDR3 has 17 amino acids. CDR3 sequence: CASSESIAGRGFDEQFF. The CDR3 region has the DNA TGCGCCAGCAGTGAGTCGATAGCGGGAAGGGGGTTCGATGAGCAGTTCTTC.

The chain joins TRBV7-2 to TRBJ1-1; 8 nucleotides line up with TRBD1. The CDR3 loop spans 13 amino acids. Germline CDR1 reads SGHTA; CDR2 reads FQGNSA. With 6 bases clipped from V and 4 bases from J, the junction kept 4 bases outside the gene matches. The CDR3 reads CASSTTGGTEAFF. In nucleotides, the CDR3 is TGTGCCAGCAGTACAACAGGGGGCACTGAAGCTTTCTTT.

The table lists this clone with a few counts. V is TRBV30 and J is TRBJ2-5, with a possible D match to TRBD1 (6 bases). Germline-derived CDR1 and CDR2 are GTSNPN and SVGIG (reference sequence). Deletions cut 5 bases from V and 4 bases from J, with 11 bases between. CDR3 size: 12 residues. CDR3 residues: CAWGDIGETQYF. The CDR3 DNA reads TGTGCCTGGGGGGACATCGGAGAGACCCAGTACTTC.

This clone was counted only a few times. This rearrangement joins TRBV6-4 to TRBJ2-2; D uncertain. This CDR3 has 14 amino acids. The ends were cut back, 8 bases at V and 3 bases at J, with 13 bases in the middle. Germline-derived CDR1 and CDR2 are MRHNA and SNTAGT. The chain's CDR3 is CASQLGTDTGELFF. The CDR3 nucleotides are TGTGCCAGCCAACTGGGTACAGACACCGGGGAGCTGTTTTTT.

This chain connects TRBV6-4 to TRBJ2-1; perhaps TRBD2 as D (6 bases). The CDR3 sequence is 15 residues long. Germline V lookup: CDR1 MRHNA, CDR2 SNTAGT. With 3 bases removed from V and 4 bases from J, the gap between germline ends came to 13 bases. The CDR3 here is CASSETGADYNEQFF. The CDR3 DNA sequence: TGTGCCAGCAGTGAAACGGGAGCGGATTACAATGAGCAGTTCTTC.

This clone was counted a few times. V gene TRBV11-2 combines with J gene TRBJ2-7, with 8 bases that match TRBD1. The CDR3 is 13 amino acids. Germline values: CDR1 SGHAT, CDR2 FQNNGV. After removal of 8 bases from V and 6 bases from J, the junction contained 9 bases not matched to a gene. This chain's CDR3 is CASSGQAGSEQYF. CDR3 in DNA: TGTGCCAGCTCGGGACAGGCGGGTTCCGAGCAGTACTTC.

This clone was picked up a small number of times. This chain connects TRBV19 to TRBJ2-2; no clear D. The CDR3 has 13 residues. Trimming took 7 bases from V and 10 from J, leaving 16 bases between them. Per germline, CDR1 LNHDA and CDR2 SQIVND (reference sequence). The CDR3 bases are TGTGCCAGTATCAACCCCGCTGGGCCGGAGCTGTTTTTT. Amino acids: CASINPAGPELFF.

This clone was counted a few times. This chain joins TRBV27 and TRBJ1-1; D unclear. Germline V gene data show CDR1 as MNHEY and CDR2 as SMNVEV (reference sequence). The CDR3 has 14 residues. Trimming took off 2 bases at V and 6 bases at J, with 13 bases between the two ends. The CDR3 DNA follows: TGTGCCAGCAGTTTAGGAGTCGGGAGCGCTGAAGCTTTCTTT. Translating gives CASSLGVGSAEAFF.

V is TRBV19 and J is TRBJ1-4; 7 positions match TRBD1. The trim removed 4 bases at V and 14 bases at J, leaving 10 bases unmatched. The CDR3 extends over 13 amino acids. The germline V gene has CDR1 LNHDA and CDR2 SQIVND (reference sequence). This chain's CDR3 is CASSTDPQGILFF. The CDR3 DNA follows: TGTGCCAGTAGTACCGATCCACAGGGGATTCTGTTTTTT.

This clone was seen just once. The rearrangement links TRBV10-3 to TRBJ2-3; D is perhaps TRBD2 (5 bases). V lost 8 bases and J 8 bases, leaving 20 bases between the germline ends. Germline V gene lookup returns CDR1 ENHRY and CDR2 SYGVKD. The CDR3 runs 14 residues. The CDR3 DNA reads TGTGCCATCCTTACCCCCCGGGAAGGAGGTACGCAGTATTTT. Translating gives CAILTPREGGTQYF.

The genes are TRBV12-5 and TRBJ1-1; tentatively, D is TRBD1 (5 bases). Germline V gene data show CDR1 as LGHNT and CDR2 as FRNRAP. V was pared by 2 bases and J by 1 base, with 8 bases between. This CDR3 is 14 amino acids long. Here the CDR3 reads CASGLLQGNTEAFF. DNA for the CDR3: TGTGCTAGTGGTTTGCTCCAGGGGAACACTGAAGCTTTCTTT. Drawing the rest from reference TRBV12-5 and TRBJ1-1, the complete variable domain is DARVTQTPRHKVTEMGQEVTMRCQPILGHNTVFWYRQTMMQGLELLAYFRNRAPLDDSGMPKDRFSAEMPDATLATLKIQPSEPRDSAVYFCASGLLQGNTEAFFGQGTRLTVV.

The chain carries TRBV29-1 and TRBJ2-1; no clear D. CDR3 size: 16 residues. Germline-derived CDR1 and CDR2 are SQVTM and ANQGSEA. V was clipped by 3 bases and J by 2 bases, with 17 bases between them. In DNA, the CDR3 is TGCAGCGTTGATTTGGGCCTGGCACCTCCCTACAATGAGCAGTTCTTC. Translated: CSVDLGLAPPYNEQFF.

Only a few counts were recorded for this clone. This chain uses TRBV15 with TRBJ2-5; D is ambiguous. Germline V CDR1 and CDR2: LNHNV, YYDKDF (reference sequence). The CDR3 has 13 amino acids. Trimming removed 5 bases from V and 4 bases from J, with 11 bases in between. The chain's CDR3 is CATSQVRAETQYF. CDR3 sequence (DNA): TGTGCCACCAGCCAGGTTCGAGCAGAGACCCAGTACTTC.

The gene calls are TRBV6-6 and TRBJ2-7, with 11 bases that match TRBD1. Unmatched junction bases numbered 9, after V lost 7 bases and J lost 4 bases. Germline V CDR1 and CDR2: MNHNY, SVGAGI (reference sequence). The CDR3 is 15 amino acids. The CDR3 nucleotides read TGTGCCAGCAACCCGGACAGGGGGCATAGATACGAGCAGTACTTC. The encoded protein is CASNPDRGHRYEQYF.

This clone appeared a few times. V usage is TRBV6-5 and J usage is TRBJ1-5; 7 bases map to TRBD1. Trimming removed 8 bases from V and 3 bases from J; junction bases left unmatched: 7. The CDR3 sequence is 14 residues long. Germline CDR1 MNHEY, CDR2 SVGAGI. CDR3 residues: CASSQDRDNQPQHF. The DNA for the CDR3 is TGTGCCAGCTCACAAGACAGGGACAATCAGCCCCAGCATTTT.

This clone has a handful of counts. As DNA, the CDR3 is TGTGCCAGCAGCCCCCCGGGACACATGAACACTGAAGCTTTCTTT. It is translated as CASSPPGHMNTEAFF. The chain combines TRBV7-2 with TRBJ1-1, with a tentative D call TRBD1 (6 bases). CDR3 size: 15 residues. In germline, CDR1 is SGHTA, CDR2 FQGNSA. V was pared by 5 bases and J by 0 bases, with 13 bases between. Complete variable domain (other parts from reference TRBV7-2 and TRBJ1-1): GAGVSQSPSNKVTEKGKDVELRCDPISGHTALYWYRQSLGQGLEFLIYFQGNSAPDKSGLPSDRFSAERTGGSVSTLTIQRTQQEDSAVYLCASSPPGHMNTEAFFGQGTRLTVV.

J is TRBJ2-1 and V is TRBV11-3; no firm D call. V shed 5 bases and J shed 6 bases, with 17 bases lying between them. The CDR3 is 15 amino acids. Germline lookup yields CDR1 SGHNT and CDR2 YENEEA. CDR3 sequence (DNA): TGTGCCAGCAGCCCTTCGGTTAACTACGGCAATGAGCAGTTCTTC. Translation gives CASSPSVNYGNEQFF.

V is TRBV5-1 and J is TRBJ2-7; TRBD2 aligns across 8 bases. Per the germline V gene, CDR1 is SGHRS and CDR2 is YFSETQ. There are 14 residues in the CDR3. The V segment lost 4 bases and the J segment 1 base; nucleotides outside the gene matches: 4. Written as DNA, the CDR3 is TGCGCCAGCAGCCTTAGCGGGAAGTCCTACGAGCAGTACTTC. Translating it yields CASSLSGKSYEQYF.

This clone appeared a few times. The chain uses TRBV19 and TRBJ1-1, with 7 nucleotides matching TRBD1. The V segment lost 5 bases and the J segment 0 bases; nucleotides outside the gene matches: 12. CDR3 length: 17 amino acids. CDR1 LNHDA and CDR2 SQIVND come from the germline V gene (reference sequence). CDR3 sequence (DNA): TGTGCCAGTAGTTGGGGGACAGCGCGAACTATGAACACTGAAGCTTTCTTT. Amino acids: CASSWGTARTMNTEAFF.

This clone was seen only a few times. The chain carries TRBV4-2 and TRBJ1-5; D might be TRBD1 (6 bases). The CDR3 loop spans 19 amino acids. Germline V gene data show CDR1 as LGHNA and CDR2 as YNFKEQ. Trimming left V 3 bases short and J 2 bases short, with 23 bases between. CDR3 sequence: CASSHHGGQSTFGNQPQHF. The CDR3 DNA follows: TGTGCCAGCAGCCACCACGGGGGGCAATCGACCTTCGGCAATCAGCCCCAGCATTTT.